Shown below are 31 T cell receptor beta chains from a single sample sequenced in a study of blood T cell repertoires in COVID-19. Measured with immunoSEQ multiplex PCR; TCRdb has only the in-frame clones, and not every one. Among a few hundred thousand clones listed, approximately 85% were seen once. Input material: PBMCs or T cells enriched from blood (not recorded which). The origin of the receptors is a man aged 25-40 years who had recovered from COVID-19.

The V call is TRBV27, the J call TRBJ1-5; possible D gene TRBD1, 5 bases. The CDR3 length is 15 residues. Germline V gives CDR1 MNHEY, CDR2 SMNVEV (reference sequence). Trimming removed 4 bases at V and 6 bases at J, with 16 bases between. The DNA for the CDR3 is TGTGCCAGCAGTTACGGGGGTATGTACACTCAGCCCCAGCATTTT. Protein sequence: CASSYGGMYTQPQHF.

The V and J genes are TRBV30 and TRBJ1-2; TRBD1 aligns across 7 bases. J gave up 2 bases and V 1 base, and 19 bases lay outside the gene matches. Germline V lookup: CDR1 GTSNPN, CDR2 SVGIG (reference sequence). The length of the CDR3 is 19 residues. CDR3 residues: CAWSAIRGSGRIANYGYTF. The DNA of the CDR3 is TGTGCCTGGAGTGCAATCAGGGGGTCCGGGAGAATAGCCAACTATGGCTACACCTTC.

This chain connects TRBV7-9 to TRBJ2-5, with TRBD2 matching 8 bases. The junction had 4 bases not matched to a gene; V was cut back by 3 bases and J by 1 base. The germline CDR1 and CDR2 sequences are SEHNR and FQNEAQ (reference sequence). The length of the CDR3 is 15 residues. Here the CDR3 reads CASSLQRGSQETQYF. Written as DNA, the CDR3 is TGTGCCAGCAGCTTGCAGCGGGGGTCCCAAGAGACCCAGTACTTC.

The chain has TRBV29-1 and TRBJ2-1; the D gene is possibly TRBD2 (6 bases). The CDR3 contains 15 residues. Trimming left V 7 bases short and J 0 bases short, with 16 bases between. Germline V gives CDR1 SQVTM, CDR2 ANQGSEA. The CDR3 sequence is CSDKGLPFSYNEQFF. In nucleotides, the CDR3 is TGCAGCGACAAGGGACTTCCTTTCTCCTACAATGAGCAGTTCTTC.

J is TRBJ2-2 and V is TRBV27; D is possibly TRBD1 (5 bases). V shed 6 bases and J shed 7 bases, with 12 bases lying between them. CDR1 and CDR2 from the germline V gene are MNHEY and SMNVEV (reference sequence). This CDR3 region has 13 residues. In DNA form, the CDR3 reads TGTGCCAGCAGGGGCAGGGCTATCGGGGAGCTGTTTTTT. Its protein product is CASRGRAIGELFF.

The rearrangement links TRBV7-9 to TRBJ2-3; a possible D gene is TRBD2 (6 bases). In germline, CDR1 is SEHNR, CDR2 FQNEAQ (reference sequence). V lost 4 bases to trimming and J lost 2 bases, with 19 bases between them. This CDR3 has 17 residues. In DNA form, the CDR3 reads TGTGCCAGCAGCTCTTACGCCGGGACTCAGTTCACAGATACGCAGTATTTT. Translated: CASSSYAGTQFTDTQYF.

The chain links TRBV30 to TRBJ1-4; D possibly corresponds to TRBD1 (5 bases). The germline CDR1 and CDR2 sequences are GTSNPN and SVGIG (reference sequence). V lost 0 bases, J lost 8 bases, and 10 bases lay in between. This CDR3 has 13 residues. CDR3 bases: TGTGCCTGGAGTGTACAGGTGGAGGAAAAACTGTTTTTT. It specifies CAWSVQVEEKLFF.

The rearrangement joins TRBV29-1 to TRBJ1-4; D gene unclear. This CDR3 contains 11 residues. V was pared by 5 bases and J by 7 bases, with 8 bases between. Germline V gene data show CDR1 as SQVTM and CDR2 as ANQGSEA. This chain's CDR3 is CSVLYSEKLFF. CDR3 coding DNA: TGCAGCGTTCTATACAGTGAAAAACTGTTTTTT. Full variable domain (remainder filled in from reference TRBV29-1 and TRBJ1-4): SAVISQKPSRDICQRGTSLTIQCQVDSQVTMMFWYRQQPGQSLTLIATANQGSEATYESGFVIDKFPISRPNLTFSTLTVSNMSPEDSSIYLCSVLYSEKLFFGSGTQLSVL.

The chain's CDR3 is CASGRGGGEKPQHF. CDR3 sequence (DNA): TGCGCCAGCGGACGCGGGGGAGGGGAAAAGCCCCAGCATTTT. The V call is TRBV4-1, the J call TRBJ1-5, with a weak D call TRBD1 (5 bases). Germline lookup yields CDR1 MGHRA and CDR2 YSYEKL. The CDR3 has 14 amino acids. The V end lost 8 bases, the J end lost 8 bases, and 19 bases lay between the germline ends.

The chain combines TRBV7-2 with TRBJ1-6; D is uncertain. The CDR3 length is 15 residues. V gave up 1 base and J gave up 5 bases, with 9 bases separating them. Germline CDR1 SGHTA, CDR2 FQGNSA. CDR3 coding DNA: TGTGCCAGCAGCTTAGGTCAGGCGAATAATTCACCCCTCCACTTT. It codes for CASSLGQANNSPLHF.

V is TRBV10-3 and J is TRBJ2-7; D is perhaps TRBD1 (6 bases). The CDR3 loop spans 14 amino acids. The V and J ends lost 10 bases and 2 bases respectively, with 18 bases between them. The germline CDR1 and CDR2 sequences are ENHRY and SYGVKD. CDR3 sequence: CATTDSGSPYEQYF. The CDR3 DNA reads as TGTGCCACCACGGACAGTGGGTCTCCCTACGAGCAGTACTTC.

CDR3 amino acids: CATSRPSGGGETQYF. The CDR3 region has the DNA TGTGCCACCAGCAGACCGAGCGGGGGAGGTGAGACCCAGTACTTC. The chain is built from TRBV15 and TRBJ2-5; 8 nucleotides align to TRBD2. The CDR3 covers 15 residues. The germline V gene has CDR1 LNHNV and CDR2 YYDKDF (reference sequence). The trim removed 2 bases at V and 5 bases at J, leaving 7 bases unmatched.

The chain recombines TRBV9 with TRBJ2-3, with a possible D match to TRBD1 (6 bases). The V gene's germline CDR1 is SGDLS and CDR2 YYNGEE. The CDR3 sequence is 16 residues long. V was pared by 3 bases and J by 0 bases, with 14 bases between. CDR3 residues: CASSALQGTSTDTQYF. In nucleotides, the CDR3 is TGTGCCAGCAGCGCCTTACAGGGAACAAGCACAGATACGCAGTATTTT.

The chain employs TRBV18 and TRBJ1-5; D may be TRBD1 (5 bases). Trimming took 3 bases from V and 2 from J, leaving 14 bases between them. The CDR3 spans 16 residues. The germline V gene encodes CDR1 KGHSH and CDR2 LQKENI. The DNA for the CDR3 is TGTGCCAGCTCACCCACGGGGGGGTTGGGCAATCAGCCCCAGCATTTT. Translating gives CASSPTGGLGNQPQHF.

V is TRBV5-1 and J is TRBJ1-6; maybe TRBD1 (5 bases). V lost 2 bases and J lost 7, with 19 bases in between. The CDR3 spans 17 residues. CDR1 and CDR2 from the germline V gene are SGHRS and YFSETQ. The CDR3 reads CASSFIGPRGGNSPLHF. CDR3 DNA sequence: TGCGCCAGCAGCTTCATCGGACCGCGGGGGGGGAATTCACCCCTCCACTTT.

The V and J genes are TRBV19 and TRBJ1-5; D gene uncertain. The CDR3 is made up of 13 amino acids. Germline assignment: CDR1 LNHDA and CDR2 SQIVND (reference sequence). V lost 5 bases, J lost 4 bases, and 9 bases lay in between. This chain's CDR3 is CASSDFGNQPQHF. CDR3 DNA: TGTGCCAGTAGTGATTTCGGGAATCAGCCCCAGCATTTT. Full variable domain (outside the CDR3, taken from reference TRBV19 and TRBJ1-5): DGGITQSPKYLFRKEGQNVTLSCEQNLNHDAMYWYRQDPGQGLRLIYYSQIVNDFQKGDIAEGYSVSREKKESFPLTVTSAQKNPTAFYLCASSDFGNQPQHFGDGTRLSIL.

This chain's CDR3 is CSVGGDGTDTQYF. Here the CDR3 DNA reads TGCAGCGTGGGGGGTGACGGCACAGATACGCAGTATTTT. The chain recombines TRBV29-1 with TRBJ2-3, with D possibly matching TRBD2 (6 bases). CDR3 size: 13 residues. Trimming pared 6 bases from V and 1 base from J, leaving 11 bases between. Germline CDR1 is SQVTM and CDR2 is ANQGSEA.

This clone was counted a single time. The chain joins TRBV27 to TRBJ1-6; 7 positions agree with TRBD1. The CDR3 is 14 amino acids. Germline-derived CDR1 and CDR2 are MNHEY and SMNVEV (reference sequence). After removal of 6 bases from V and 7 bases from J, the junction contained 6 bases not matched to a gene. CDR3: CASSLQGLNSPLHF. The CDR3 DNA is TGTGCCAGCAGCTTACAGGGGTTGAATTCACCCCTCCACTTT.

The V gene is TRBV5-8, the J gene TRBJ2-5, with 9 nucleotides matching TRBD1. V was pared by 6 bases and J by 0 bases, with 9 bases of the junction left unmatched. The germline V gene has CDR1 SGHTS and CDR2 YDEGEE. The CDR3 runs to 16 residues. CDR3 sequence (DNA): TGTGCCAGCACCACTCCCGGGACAGGGAACCAAGAGACCCAGTACTTC. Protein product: CASTTPGTGNQETQYF.

The CDR3, as DNA: TGTGCCAGCAGCTTGTCGTCAGGGCGCTTCTACGAGCAGTACTTC. Its protein product is CASSLSSGRFYEQYF. The rearrangement joins TRBV5-6 to TRBJ2-7; possibly TRBD1 for D (5 bases). Per germline, CDR1 SGHDT and CDR2 YYEEEE. V was cut by 1 base and J by 3 bases, with 14 bases left in between. The CDR3 sequence is 15 residues long.

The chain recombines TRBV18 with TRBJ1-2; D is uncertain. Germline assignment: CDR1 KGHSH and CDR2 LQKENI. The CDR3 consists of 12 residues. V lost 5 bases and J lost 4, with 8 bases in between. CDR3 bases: TGTGCCAGCTCATCAGTCAGCTATGGCTACACCTTC. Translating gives CASSSVSYGYTF.

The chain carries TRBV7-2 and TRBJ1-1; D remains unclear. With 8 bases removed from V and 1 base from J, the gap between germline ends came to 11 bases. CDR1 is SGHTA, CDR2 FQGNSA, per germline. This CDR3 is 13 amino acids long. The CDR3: CASGRSANTEAFF. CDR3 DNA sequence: TGTGCCAGCGGGAGGTCAGCGAACACTGAAGCTTTCTTT.

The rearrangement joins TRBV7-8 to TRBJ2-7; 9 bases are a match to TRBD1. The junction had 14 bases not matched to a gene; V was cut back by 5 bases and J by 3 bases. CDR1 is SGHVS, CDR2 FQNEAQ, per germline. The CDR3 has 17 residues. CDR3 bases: TGTGCCAGCAGCACCCCGGGACAGGGATTCCCTGACTACGAGCAGTACTTC. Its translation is CASSTPGQGFPDYEQYF.

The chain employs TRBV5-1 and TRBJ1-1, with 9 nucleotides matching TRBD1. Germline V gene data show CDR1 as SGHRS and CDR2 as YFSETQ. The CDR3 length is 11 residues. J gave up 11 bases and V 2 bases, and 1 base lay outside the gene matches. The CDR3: CASSLQGAAFF. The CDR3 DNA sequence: TGCGCCAGCAGCTTACAGGGGGCGGCTTTCTTT.

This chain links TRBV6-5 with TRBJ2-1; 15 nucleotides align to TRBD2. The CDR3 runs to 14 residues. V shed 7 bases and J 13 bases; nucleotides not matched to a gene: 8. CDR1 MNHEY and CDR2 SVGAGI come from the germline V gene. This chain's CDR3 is CASTGTSGGLTQFF. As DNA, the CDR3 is TGTGCCAGCACGGGGACTAGCGGGGGGCTCACCCAGTTCTTC.

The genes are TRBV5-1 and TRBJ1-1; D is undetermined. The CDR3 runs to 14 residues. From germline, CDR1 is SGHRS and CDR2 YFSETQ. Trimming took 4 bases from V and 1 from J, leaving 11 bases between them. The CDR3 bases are TGCGCCAGCAGCAACCCCTCACAGAACACTGAAGCTTTCTTT. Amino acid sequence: CASSNPSQNTEAFF.

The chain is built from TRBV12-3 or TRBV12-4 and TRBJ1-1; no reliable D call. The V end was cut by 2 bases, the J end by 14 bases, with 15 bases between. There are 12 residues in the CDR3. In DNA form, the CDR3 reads TGTGCCAGCAGTTTACAGGCTTTAAAAATATTCTTT. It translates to CASSLQALKIFF.

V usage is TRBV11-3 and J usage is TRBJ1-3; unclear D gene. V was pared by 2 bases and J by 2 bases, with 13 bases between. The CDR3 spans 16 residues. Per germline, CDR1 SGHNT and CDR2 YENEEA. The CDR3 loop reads CASSLILVTAGNTIYF. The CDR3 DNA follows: TGTGCCAGCAGCTTAATTTTGGTAACGGCTGGAAACACCATATATTTT.

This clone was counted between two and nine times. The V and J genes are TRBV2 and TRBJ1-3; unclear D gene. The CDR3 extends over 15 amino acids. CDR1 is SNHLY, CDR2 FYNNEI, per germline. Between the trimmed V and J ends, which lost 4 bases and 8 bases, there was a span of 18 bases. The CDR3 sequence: CASSAHPGGMDTIYF. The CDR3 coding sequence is TGTGCCAGCAGTGCCCACCCGGGAGGGATGGACACCATATATTTT.

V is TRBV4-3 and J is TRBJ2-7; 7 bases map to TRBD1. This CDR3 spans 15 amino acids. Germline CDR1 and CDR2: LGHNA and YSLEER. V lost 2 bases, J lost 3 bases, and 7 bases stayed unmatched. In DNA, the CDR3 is TGCGCCAGCAGCCAAAAGCCGGGACAGAACTACGAGCAGTACTTC. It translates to CASSQKPGQNYEQYF.

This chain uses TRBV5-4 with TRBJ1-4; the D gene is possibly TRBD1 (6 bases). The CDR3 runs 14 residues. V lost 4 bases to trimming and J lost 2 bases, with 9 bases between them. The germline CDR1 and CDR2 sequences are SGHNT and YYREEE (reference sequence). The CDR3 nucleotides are TGTGCCAGCAGCGCCAGGGGTACTAATGAAAAACTGTTTTTT. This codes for CASSARGTNEKLFF.